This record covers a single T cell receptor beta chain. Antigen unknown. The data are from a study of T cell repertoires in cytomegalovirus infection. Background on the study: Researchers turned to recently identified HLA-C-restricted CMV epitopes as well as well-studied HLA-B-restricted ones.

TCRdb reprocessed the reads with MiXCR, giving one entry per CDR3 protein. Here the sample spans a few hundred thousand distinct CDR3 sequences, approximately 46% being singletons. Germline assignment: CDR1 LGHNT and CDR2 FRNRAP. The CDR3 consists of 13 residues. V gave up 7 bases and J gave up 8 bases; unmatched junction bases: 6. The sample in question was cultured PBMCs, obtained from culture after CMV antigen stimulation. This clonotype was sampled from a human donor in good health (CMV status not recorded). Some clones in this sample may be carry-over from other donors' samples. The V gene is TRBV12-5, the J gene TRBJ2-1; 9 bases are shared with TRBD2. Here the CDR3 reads CASAREGRDEQFF. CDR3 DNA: TGTGCTAGTGCGCGGGAGGGGAGGGATGAGCAGTTCTTC.